The T cell receptor beta chain under discussion was sequenced for a study of shared clonotypes between healthy human individuals. Study outcomes and limitations: Roughly 4.7% was the fraction of naive CD4 clonotypes found shared across a few donors.

TCRdb's table, derived via immunoSEQ multiplex PCR, lists solely in-frame clones and lacks some. The sample holds hundreds of thousands of clones; approximately 74% are singletons and the top ten take about 9.3%. Germline CDR1 is MDHEN and CDR2 is SYDVKM. The CDR3 length is 15 residues. The V segment lost 5 bases and the J segment 5 bases; nucleotides outside the gene matches: 9. A single count supports this clone. Its antigen is not known. Sequenced input: memory CD4+ T cells sorted from blood. This sample's subset: CD45RA-negative fraction. The chain joins TRBV28 to TRBJ2-1, with 7 bases identical to TRBD2. The origin of this receptor is a man aged 25-45 years in good health. CDR3 amino acids: CASSPSGGRHNEQFF. In DNA form, the CDR3 reads TGTGCCAGCAGTCCGTCGGGCGGGAGACACAATGAGCAGTTCTTC. Filled out from reference TRBV28 and TRBJ2-1, the complete variable domain reads DVKVTQSSRYLVKRTGEKVFLECVQDMDHENMFWYRQDPGLGLRLIYFSYDVKMKEKGDIPEGYSVSREKKERFSLILESASTNQTSMYLCASSPSGGRHNEQFFGPGTRLTVL.